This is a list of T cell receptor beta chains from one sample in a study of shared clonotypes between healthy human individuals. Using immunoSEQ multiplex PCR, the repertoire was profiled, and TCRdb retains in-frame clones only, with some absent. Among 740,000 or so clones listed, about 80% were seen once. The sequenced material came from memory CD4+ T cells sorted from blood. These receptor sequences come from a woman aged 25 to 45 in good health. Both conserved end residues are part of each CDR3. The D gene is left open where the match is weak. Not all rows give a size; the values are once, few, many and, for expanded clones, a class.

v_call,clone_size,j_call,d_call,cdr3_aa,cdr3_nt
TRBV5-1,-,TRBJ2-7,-,CASSSGKSYEQYF,TGCGCCAGCAGCTCTGGGAAGTCCTACGAGCAGTACTTC
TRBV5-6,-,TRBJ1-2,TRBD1,CASGGQGKDFRVNYGYTF,TGTGCCAGCGGCGGACAGGGAAAAGATTTTAGAGTTAACTATGGCTACACCTTC
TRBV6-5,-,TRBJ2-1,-,CASSQGLARYEQFF,TGTGCCAGCAGTCAAGGGCTAGCCAGGTATGAGCAGTTCTTC
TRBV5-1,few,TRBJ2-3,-,CASSPQGGDTQYF,TGCGCCAGCAGCCCCCAAGGGGGAGATACGCAGTATTTT
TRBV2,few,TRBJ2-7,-,CASSAAASYEQYF,TGTGCCAGCAGTGCGGCAGCCTCCTACGAGCAGTACTTC
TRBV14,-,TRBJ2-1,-,CASSLANEQFF,TGTGCCAGCAGCCTAGCCAATGAGCAGTTCTTC
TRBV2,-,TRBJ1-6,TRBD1,CASQQDRGSSPLHF,TGTGCCAGCCAACAGGACAGGGGAAGTTCACCCCTCCACTTT
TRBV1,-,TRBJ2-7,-,CTSSQEGGLAGAYEQYF,TGCACCAGCAGCCAGGAGGGGGGACTAGCGGGAGCGTACGAGCAGTACTTC
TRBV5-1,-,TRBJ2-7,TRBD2,CASSLEFRTSSYEQYF,TGCGCCAGCAGCTTGGAGTTCCGGACTAGTTCCTACGAGCAGTACTTC
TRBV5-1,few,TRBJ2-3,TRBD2,CASSLVLAGADTQYF,TGCGCCAGCAGCTTGGTACTAGCGGGAGCAGATACGCAGTATTTT
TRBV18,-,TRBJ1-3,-,CASSPEGEYSGNTIYF,TGTGCCAGCTCACCCGAGGGGGAATACTCTGGAAACACCATATATTTT
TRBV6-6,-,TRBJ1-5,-,CASSQTTGGSNQPQHF,TGTGCCAGCAGTCAAACCACGGGGGGGAGCAATCAGCCCCAGCATTTT
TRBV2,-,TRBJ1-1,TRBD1,CASSEEGQGTTGNTEAFF,TGTGCCAGCAGTGAAGAGGGACAGGGGACCACGGGGAACACTGAAGCTTTCTTT
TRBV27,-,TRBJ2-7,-,CASSLVNSYEQYF,TGTGCCAGCAGTTTAGTGAACTCCTACGAGCAGTACTTC
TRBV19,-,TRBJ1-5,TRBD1,CASREDRAGNQPQHF,TGTGCCAGTAGGGAGGACAGGGCGGGCAATCAGCCCCAGCATTTT
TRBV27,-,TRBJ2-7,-,CASSHRDSRAYEQYF,TGTGCCAGCAGCCATCGGGATTCGCGGGCCTACGAGCAGTACTTC
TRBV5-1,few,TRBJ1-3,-,CASSLSIPRGGNTIYF,TGCGCCAGCAGCTTGTCCATCCCGCGCGGTGGAAACACCATATATTTT
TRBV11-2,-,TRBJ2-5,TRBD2,CASSLRVAGRETQYF,TGTGCCAGCAGCTTGCGGGTAGCGGGACGAGAGACCCAGTACTTC
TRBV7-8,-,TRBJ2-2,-,CASTPSRSSTGELFF,TGTGCCAGCACCCCTTCCAGAAGCTCCACCGGGGAGCTGTTTTTT
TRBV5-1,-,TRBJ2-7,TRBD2,CASSLVAGGGEQYF,TGCGCCAGCAGCTTGGTAGCGGGAGGCGGGGAGCAGTACTTC
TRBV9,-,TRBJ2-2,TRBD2,CASSVKSGGRGRALETGELFF,TGTGCCAGCAGCGTTAAGTCCGGCGGGAGGGGGAGGGCCCTTGAGACCGGGGAGCTGTTTTTT
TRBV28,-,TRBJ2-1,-,CASSFLRERQFF,TGTGCCAGCAGTTTCCTGAGGGAAAGGCAGTTCTTC
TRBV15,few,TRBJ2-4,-,CATSRRTLRAQAIQYF,TGTGCCACCAGCAGACGTACGCTACGGGCCCAGGCCATTCAGTACTTC
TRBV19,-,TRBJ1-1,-,CASSIGKQSRTEAFF,TGTGCCAGTAGTATAGGGAAGCAGAGCCGGACTGAAGCTTTCTTT
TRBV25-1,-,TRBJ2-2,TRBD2,CASIETGGPRELFF,TGTGCCAGCATTGAGACGGGAGGGCCCAGGGAGCTGTTTTTT
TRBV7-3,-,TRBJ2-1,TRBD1,CASSSSGQVGTEQFF,TGTGCCAGCAGCTCCTCGGGACAGGTCGGCACTGAGCAGTTCTTC
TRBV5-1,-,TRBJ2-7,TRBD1,CASSLGQGATYEQYF,TGCGCCAGCAGCCTCGGACAGGGCGCTACCTACGAGCAGTACTTC
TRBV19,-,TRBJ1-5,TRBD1,CASTGGQLRNQPQHF,TGTGCCAGTACTGGGGGACAGTTGAGGAATCAGCCCCAGCATTTT